This T cell receptor beta chain was retrieved from a study of blood T cell repertoires in COVID-19 (dated by TCRdb to the early 2020s). The study in broad terms: Samples covering the acute and convalescent phases of COVID-19 were provided by collaborators in the United States, Italy and Spain. The prospective study material was composed of cDNA or gDNA derived from T cells, B-cell-depleted T cells, or PBMCs. A freely available public database, intended as a resource for researchers studying the immune response to SARS-CoV-2, is where the repertoires were released. Deeply sampled blood TCRbeta repertoires from subjects exposed to, actively infected with, or recovered from COVID-19 were included in the dataset. Samples were obtained from the ongoing ImmuneRACE study (first 160 participants) and from 1,200 or so subjects provided by 6 global collaborators. Sample metadata almost always included a de-identified subject ID, COVID-19 status, age in years and sex. Where HLA class I and class II types were available, the types were taken from metadata supplied by the sample provider, not from assay-based typing.

TCRbeta CDR3 regions were amplified from genomic DNA using the immunoSEQ Assay, a bias-controlled multiplex PCR. As for how the authors treated the data: Nucleated cell counts per sample were estimated from amplification of reference gene primers within the assay. Sequence reads were collapsed and filtered to measure the absolute abundance of every unique TCRbeta CDR3 rearrangement. For each sample, productive Simpson clonality was calculated as the square root of Simpson's diversity index across productive rearrangements. The clones in this table, taken by TCRdb from immuneACCESS, are in-frame only. Not every clone is retained; where verified, under half of the shortfall comes from an unresolved V gene, and the cause of the rest is unknown. V, J and clone size derive from that table, while D and trimming were established from the DNA sequence. Within this sample are around 100,000 clones, with around four fifths of them counted one time only. Clones ranked in the top ten supply over 10% of the sample.

CDR1 and CDR2 (SGHTA, FQGTGA) derive from the germline V gene. Inclusive of the bounding cysteine and phenylalanine, the CDR3 is 17 residues long. The DNA shown is the 51-base CDR3, in frame from base 1. V loses 5 bases, J loses 0 bases, and the germline ends lie 14 bases apart. Points the paper makes about the study in general: The quantity of clinical and demographic metadata differed by source and by participant and was supplied without curation.

This clone was found once. The target of this receptor is not known. Base qualities are not recorded, but no much larger clone differs from it by a single base. Collaborating institutions collected whole blood in K2EDTA tubes following their own protocols. For TCRbeta analysis, collaborator samples were shipped as frozen whole blood, as isolated PBMCs, or as DNA extracted from either sample type. The source material was peripheral blood. The receptor chain draws on TRBV7-3 and TRBJ2-6; the D gene identity is not certain. The origin of this receptor is a woman in her 70s with acute or convalescent COVID-19. The CDR3 amino acid sequence is: CASSPQAGNSGANVLTF. The DNA sequence is as follows: TGTGCCAGCAGCCCCCAGGCCGGTAACTCTGGGGCCAACGTCCTGACTTTC.